The subject of this entry is one T cell receptor beta chain. Its antigen is undetermined. The germline CDR1 and CDR2 sequences are SGHTA and FQGNSA. The CDR3 is made up of 14 amino acids. J was trimmed by 3 bases and V by 1 base; bases with no gene match: 3. This record belongs to a study of cytomegalovirus exposure and HLA in healthy donors. General study findings and limits: Analysis performed later showed TCR beta chains linked to HLA being more clonally expanded than equally common others. Many donors shared some public TCRs, even though most TCR sequences were rare.

PCR used 60 Vbeta primers and 13 Jbeta primers. The assay was immunoSEQ multiplex PCR, and TCRdb's table has in-frame clones only and misses some. The sample consists of about 190,000 clones, approximately 80% of them appearing once. Sequencing was performed on PBMCs. This sequence originates from a man in his forties or fifties in good health and CMV-seropositive. V gene TRBV7-2 combines with J gene TRBJ2-7; 7 bases map to TRBD2. The CDR3 spells CASSLGGGYYEQYF. The CDR3 DNA reads TGTGCCAGCAGCTTAGGGGGGGGATACTACGAGCAGTACTTC.